Listed here are 17 T cell receptor beta chains from one sample, sequenced in a study of blood T cells in healthy people across ages. PCR was performed a second time for roughly 6 to 12 cycles using a sample-barcoded 5' primer and a J-beta primer mix. From the 5' RACE reads, TCRdb called clonotypes with MiXCR, one entry per CDR3 protein. This sample has about 770,000 distinct CDR3 sequences, with about 42% found just once. Sequencing used blood. The receptors shown here come from a man in his sixties in good health.

This clonotype was detected a few times. V is TRBV11-2 and J is TRBJ2-7; no reliable D call. The V gene lost 5 bases and the J gene lost 6 bases, with 8 bases spanning the gap. CDR3 length: 11 residues. Germline loops: CDR1 SGHAT, CDR2 FQNNGV. This CDR3 reads CASSPYSEQYF. As DNA, the CDR3 is TGTGCCAGCAGCCCCTATTCCGAGCAGTACTTC.

This clonotype has only a few counts. The chain uses TRBV27 and TRBJ2-5, with TRBD1 matching over 8 bases. Germline V gene sequence: CDR1 MNHEY, CDR2 SMNVEV (reference sequence). Germline trimming cut 4 bases from V and 2 bases from J; bases unmatched to any gene: 3. The CDR3 has 14 residues. This CDR3 reads CASSSWDRQETQYF. The CDR3 nucleotides read TGTGCCAGCAGTTCGTGGGACAGGCAAGAGACCCAGTACTTC.

This clonotype was counted a few times. This chain uses TRBV3-1 with TRBJ2-1, with 13 bases aligning to TRBD2. The CDR3 is made up of 17 amino acids. Per germline, CDR1 LGHDT and CDR2 YNNKEL (reference sequence). With 4 bases clipped from V and 5 bases from J, the junction kept 8 bases outside the gene matches. CDR3 residues: CASSRRLAGGRNNEQFF. Written as DNA, the CDR3 is TGTGCCAGCAGCCGGCGACTAGCGGGGGGCCGAAACAATGAGCAGTTCTTC.

This clonotype was detected a few times. The chain has TRBV14 and TRBJ2-5; D perhaps matches TRBD2 (5 bases). Trimming shortened V by 1 base and J by 13 bases, and 13 bases separated the two germline ends. CDR1 SGHDN and CDR2 FVKESK come from the germline V gene. The CDR3 spans 12 residues. CDR3: CASSQVDSVMYF. The CDR3 nucleotides read TGTGCCAGCAGCCAAGTGGATAGCGTGATGTACTTC.

On this clonotype itself: The junction differs from germline at one of its ends, possibly a read error. The chain joins TRBV3-1 to TRBJ2-3; D ambiguous. The CDR3 consists of 12 residues. Germline V CDR1 and CDR2: LGHDT, YNNKEL (reference sequence). The CDR3 here is CASSQAPETQYF. The CDR3 DNA sequence: TGTGCCAGCAGCCAAGCTCCAGAGACGCAGTATTTT.

This clonotype showed up just a few times. Its ends do not fully match the called genes, so a read error is possible. The V call is TRBV13, the J call TRBJ1-2; D unresolved. CDR1 is PRHDT and CDR2 is FYEKMQ in the germline V gene (reference sequence). The CDR3 has 12 amino acids. The CDR3 spells CASGLRVYGYTF. The CDR3 DNA reads as TGTGCCAGCGGCTTAAGAGTTTATGGCTACACCTTC.

J is TRBJ2-4 and V is TRBV29-1, with 9 bases aligning to TRBD1. The DNA end lines up better with TRBJ2-7; the J call may be wrong. This CDR3 comprises 15 residues. Germline V lookup: CDR1 SQVTM, CDR2 ANQGSEA. The CDR3 DNA reads TGCAGCACTCTGGGTGCGGGACAGGGCTCCTACGAGCAGTACTTC. It yields the protein CSTLGAGQGSYEQYF.

The chain has TRBV4-1 and TRBJ2-7, with 7 bases identical to TRBD2. This CDR3 has 14 amino acids. Trimming removed 4 bases from V and 10 bases from J; junction bases left unmatched: 13. Germline-derived CDR1 and CDR2 are MGHRA and YSYEKL. In DNA, the CDR3 is TGCGCCAGCAGCCCCCGCCCGGGGGGAGAGACCCAGTACGTC. It yields the protein CASSPRPGGETQYV.

V and J are TRBV5-5 and TRBJ1-1; 7 positions agree with TRBD1. Germline V lookup: CDR1 SGHKS, CDR2 YYEKEE (reference sequence). J gave up 4 bases and V 2 bases, and 5 bases lay outside the gene matches. This CDR3 is built from 14 residues. This CDR3 reads CASSFQTGLTEAFF. The DNA for the CDR3 is TGTGCCAGCAGCTTCCAGACAGGGCTCACTGAAGCTTTCTTT.

This sequence joins TRBV5-1 and TRBJ1-6; 10 positions agree with TRBD1. The V gene's germline CDR1 is SGHRS and CDR2 YFSETQ. V was clipped by 3 bases and J by 7 bases; unmatched bases: 7. This CDR3 has 16 residues. CDR3 region: CASSYLGTGENSPLHF. The DNA for the CDR3 is TGCGCCAGCAGCTACCTCGGGACAGGGGAAAATTCACCCCTCCACTTT.

The chain uses TRBV6-6 and TRBJ1-6, with 7 bases lining up with TRBD1. Germline V gene sequence: CDR1 MNHNY, CDR2 SVGAGI (reference sequence). The CDR3 length is 15 residues. With V trimmed by 1 base and J by 5 bases, 2 bases remained unmatched. The CDR3 nucleotides are TGTGCCAGCAGTTACTTTGGGACAGATAATTCACCCCTCCACTTT. Its translation is CASSYFGTDNSPLHF.

Here the CDR3 reads CASSHGREMRGGKLFF. Here the CDR3 DNA reads TGTGCCAGCAGCCATGGGAGGGAGATGCGAGGGGGGAAACTGTTTTTT. The chain links TRBV6-6 to TRBJ1-4; D might be TRBD1 (6 bases). Per the germline V gene, CDR1 is MNHNY and CDR2 is SVGAGI (reference sequence). V was trimmed by 6 bases and J by 11 bases, leaving 25 bases between them. The CDR3 extends over 16 amino acids.

The chain combines TRBV7-8 with TRBJ2-5; D remains unclear. The V end lost 6 bases, the J end lost 1 base, and 18 bases lay between the germline ends. In germline, CDR1 is SGHVS, CDR2 FQNEAQ. The CDR3 is made up of 16 amino acids. CDR3 nucleotides: TGTGCCAGCAGTACGAAGGGTCAGTTCCTCCAAGAGACCCAGTACTTC. Amino acid sequence: CASSTKGQFLQETQYF.

On this clonotype itself: Possible read error: a much larger clone is one base away. The rearrangement uses TRBV7-9 and TRBJ2-1; 8 bases are shared with TRBD1. The J call may be incorrect, as the DNA end agrees better with TRBJ2-7. This CDR3 spans 13 amino acids. From germline, CDR1 is SEHNR and CDR2 FQNEAQ (reference sequence). CDR3 DNA: TGTGCCAGCATACGGGGACAGGACAATGAGCAGTACTTC. It specifies CASIRGQDNEQYF.

This clonotype occurred a few times. The rearrangement uses TRBV20-1 and TRBJ2-3; 8 bases line up with TRBD2. V lost 1 base to trimming and J lost 8 bases; unmatched junction nucleotides: 8. The CDR3 runs to 14 residues. Germline assignment: CDR1 DFQATT and CDR2 SNEGSKA (reference sequence). The CDR3 DNA reads TGCAGTGCTAGAGTCCGGGGGGGAGACGGTACGCAGTATTTT. Protein sequence: CSARVRGGDGTQYF.

This chain uses TRBV20-1 with TRBJ1-1; D gene ambiguous. Per the germline V gene, CDR1 is DFQATT and CDR2 is SNEGSKA (reference sequence). The CDR3 spans 13 residues. V dropped 3 bases and J dropped 1 base, with 9 bases sitting between them. The CDR3 is CSASRGANTEAFF. CDR3 DNA: TGCAGTGCTAGTCGGGGTGCGAACACTGAAGCTTTCTTT.

The CDR3 reads CASSTQGSETQYF. CDR3 sequence (DNA): TGTGCCAGCAGCACACAGGGATCCGAGACCCAGTACTTC. This sequence joins TRBV9 and TRBJ2-5; a possible D gene is TRBD1 (6 bases). V lost 4 bases to trimming and J lost 5 bases, with 12 bases between them. The length of the CDR3 is 13 residues. Germline V gene sequence: CDR1 SGDLS, CDR2 YYNGEE.